Shown below are 17 T cell receptor beta chains from a single sample sequenced in a study of cytomegalovirus exposure and HLA in healthy donors (dated by TCRdb to between 2016 and 2019). The protocol used for the library was the immunoSEQ multiplex PCR assay. For the multiplex PCR, a mixture combining 60 forward primers for TCR Vbeta segments and 13 reverse primers for TCR Jbeta segments was used. TCRdb re-hosts the immuneACCESS table, in-frame sequences only. Its copies lack some clones; in the studies checked, an unresolved V gene accounts for under half of them, and the cause for the rest is not known. This sample comprises approximately 150,000 clones, around 75% of them detected only once. The top ten clones comprise less than 5% of the sample. Sequencing was done on a sample of PBMCs. The receptors were sampled from a male donor in good health and CMV-seronegative.

The chain recombines TRBV18 with TRBJ1-1; the D gene is possibly TRBD1 (5 bases). Germline V gives CDR1 KGHSH, CDR2 LQKENI. Trimming shortened V by 6 bases and J by 0 bases, and 14 bases separated the two germline ends. This CDR3 spans 15 amino acids. The CDR3 protein is CASSPPVGVNTEAFF. CDR3 bases: TGTGCCAGCTCCCCCCCGGTAGGGGTGAACACTGAAGCTTTCTTT.

V is TRBV5-1 and J is TRBJ2-5, with 9 nucleotides matching TRBD1. Looked up from germline, CDR1 is SGHRS and CDR2 is YFSETQ. The CDR3 is 15 residues long. J lost 4 bases, V lost 4 bases, and 8 bases had no gene match. Written as DNA, the CDR3 is TGCGCCAGCAGCGCAGGGACAGGGAGGCCAGAGACCCAGTACTTC. It encodes CASSAGTGRPETQYF.

This clone was detected once. The rearrangement uses TRBV4-3 and TRBJ2-6, with D tentatively TRBD2 (5 bases). The germline CDR1 and CDR2 sequences are LGHNA and YSLEER. The ends were cut back, 0 bases at V and 2 bases at J, with 14 bases in the middle. The CDR3 length is 18 residues. The CDR3 DNA is TGCGCCAGCAGCCAAGAAGAACGGTCGCGGGCTGGGGCCAACGTCCTGACTTTC. Its translation: CASSQEERSRAGANVLTF.

This clone has just a few counts. The chain uses TRBV7-9 and TRBJ1-3; 7 nucleotides align to TRBD1. CDR3 length: 15 residues. Trimming cost V 5 bases and J 0 bases; bases outside gene matches: 4. Germline V CDR1 and CDR2: SEHNR, FQNEAQ (reference sequence). The CDR3 sequence: CASSPGTVSGNTIYF. For the CDR3, the DNA is TGTGCCAGCAGCCCAGGGACAGTCTCTGGAAACACCATATATTTT.

The V gene is TRBV21-1, the J gene TRBJ2-1; no check of the table's D call, TRBD2, against the DNA was made. TRBV21-1 is described as a pseudogene. This CDR3 region has 18 residues. CDR3 in DNA: TGTGCCAGCAGCAAAATAGGTCAGCGGGGGAGCTCCTACAATGAGCAGTTCTTC. Encoded protein: CASSKIGQRGSSYNEQFF.

This clone has only a few counts. This chain joins TRBV5-4 and TRBJ1-1; tentatively, D is TRBD1 (5 bases). CDR3 length: 12 residues. V gave up 1 base and J gave up 8 bases, with 9 bases separating them. Germline V lookup: CDR1 SGHNT, CDR2 YYREEE (reference sequence). CDR3 in amino acids: CASSLRGREAFF. In DNA form, the CDR3 reads TGTGCCAGCAGCTTGAGGGGAAGGGAAGCTTTCTTT.

A single count supports this clone. The V gene is TRBV4-3, the J gene TRBJ2-3; 11 bases fit TRBD2. V lost 6 bases, J lost 6 bases, and 11 bases stayed unmatched. Germline values: CDR1 LGHNA, CDR2 YSLEER. This CDR3 is built from 16 residues. The DNA of the CDR3 is TGCGCCAGCAGGGGGTCAGGAACTAGCGGGAGCGATACGCAGTATTTT. This encodes CASRGSGTSGSDTQYF.

J is TRBJ1-1 and V is TRBV29-1; D may be TRBD1 (5 bases). V lost 2 bases, J lost 6 bases, and 10 bases lay in between. This CDR3 has 12 amino acids. Germline loops: CDR1 SQVTM, CDR2 ANQGSEA. CDR3: CSVERQRSEAFF. For the CDR3, the DNA is TGCAGCGTTGAACGACAGAGATCTGAAGCTTTCTTT.

In the case of this clone: The junction departs from the called germline gene at one end, perhaps through a read error. The V call is TRBV9, the J call TRBJ2-2; maybe TRBD1 (5 bases). Germline lookup yields CDR1 SGDLS and CDR2 YYNGEE. The length of the CDR3 is 15 residues. The DNA of the CDR3 is TGTGCCGGCAGCGTAGGGGCCCTGAACACCGGGGAGCTGTTTTTT. This codes for CAGSVGALNTGELFF.

The rearrangement joins TRBV28 to TRBJ2-5, with TRBD1 identical over 7 bases. Germline-derived CDR1 and CDR2 are MDHEN and SYDVKM. This CDR3 spans 15 amino acids. V lost 5 bases and J lost 4; bases outside the gene matches: 10. The CDR3 reads CASSPRQGRGETQYF. The CDR3 nucleotides read TGTGCCAGCAGTCCCCGACAGGGTAGGGGAGAGACCCAGTACTTC.

There are a few counts of this clone. V usage is TRBV30 and J usage is TRBJ2-2, with D possibly being TRBD1 (5 bases). The V and J ends lost 2 bases and 5 bases respectively, with 9 bases between them. Per the germline V gene, CDR1 is GTSNPN and CDR2 is SVGIG (reference sequence). This CDR3 spans 13 amino acids. The CDR3: CAWSHGHTGELFF. In nucleotides, the CDR3 is TGTGCCTGGAGTCATGGACATACCGGGGAGCTGTTTTTT.

The chain uses TRBV4-1 and TRBJ2-3, with TRBD1 as a possible D gene (6 bases). V lost 3 bases to trimming and J lost 0 bases, with 13 bases between them. Germline values: CDR1 MGHRA, CDR2 YSYEKL. This CDR3 has 16 residues. DNA for the CDR3: TGCGCCAGCAGCCATGTTACAGGGCTTAGCACAGATACGCAGTATTTT. Translating gives CASSHVTGLSTDTQYF.

This chain connects TRBV6-6 to TRBJ1-5; possibly TRBD1 for D (5 bases). The CDR3 has 16 amino acids. The ends were cut back, 0 bases at V and 6 bases at J, with 15 bases in the middle. CDR1 is MNHNY, CDR2 SVGAGI, per germline (reference sequence). CDR3 amino acids: CASSYSRPGVGQPQHF. The DNA for the CDR3 is TGTGCCAGCAGTTACTCCAGGCCGGGGGTTGGTCAGCCCCAGCATTTT.

The chain links TRBV28 to TRBJ2-7, with D unclear. CDR3 size: 12 residues. Germline CDR1 and CDR2: MDHEN and SYDVKM. Between the trimmed V and J ends, which lost 6 bases and 3 bases, there was a span of 9 bases. Written as DNA, the CDR3 is TGTGCCAGCAGCCCAGTAATCTACGAGCAGTACTTC. The encoded protein is CASSPVIYEQYF.

CDR3 sequence reads: CASSYSTGEDTIYF. As DNA, the CDR3 is TGTGCCAGCAGTTACTCGACAGGGGAGGACACCATATATTTT. The chain combines TRBV6-6 with TRBJ1-3; 8 bases are shared with TRBD1. This CDR3 has 14 amino acids. With V trimmed by 0 bases and J by 8 bases, 3 bases remained unmatched. The germline CDR1 and CDR2 sequences are MNHNY and SVGAGI (reference sequence).

The genes are TRBV7-9 and TRBJ2-7; D call uncertain. The CDR3 length is 17 residues. CDR1 is SEHNR and CDR2 is FQNEAQ in the germline V gene (reference sequence). Trimming shortened V by 1 base and J by 2 bases, and 18 bases separated the two germline ends. The CDR3 loop is CASSLVSWSYSTYEQYF. For the CDR3, the DNA is TGTGCCAGCAGCTTAGTATCGTGGAGTTATAGTACCTACGAGCAGTACTTC.

This chain connects TRBV6-4 to TRBJ2-2, with 9 nucleotides matching TRBD1. The CDR3 covers 15 residues. CDR1 is MRHNA, CDR2 SNTAGT, per germline. V lost 6 bases to trimming and J lost 6 bases; unmatched junction nucleotides: 8. The DNA for the CDR3 is TGTGCCAGCAGCCGGGACAGGGCGGCTGCCGGGGAGCTGTTTTTT. It yields the protein CASSRDRAAAGELFF.